This record concerns one T cell receptor beta chain sequence. Its antigen remains unknown. The sample holds other DNA sequences that translate to the same CDR3. This CDR3 has 13 residues. Trimming took off 4 bases at V and 4 bases at J, with 12 bases between the two ends. CDR1 is SGHRS, CDR2 YFSETQ, per germline. The data are from a study of shared clonotypes between healthy human individuals. This table comes from immunoSEQ multiplex PCR, and its TCRdb copy is limited to in-frame clones, with some not included. This sample has millions of clones, with 85% to 95% found just once. A split of CD4+ cells into CD45RA+ naive and CD45RA-negative memory subsets was performed. Regarding the study as a whole: Some clonotypes were shared by all four sorted-subset donors, while others were not shared. The non-shared ones had lower generation probabilities than the shared ones.

The sequencing sample was made of naive CD4+ T cells from PBMCs. The subset denotes: CD45RA+ positively selected. The clonotype comes from a man aged 18 to 30 in good health. Some clones in this sample may be carry-over from other donors' samples. This sequence joins TRBV5-1 and TRBJ2-7; D ambiguous. The CDR3 reads CASSLGSLYEQYF. The CDR3 nucleotides read TGCGCCAGCAGCCTCGGGTCCCTATACGAGCAGTACTTC.